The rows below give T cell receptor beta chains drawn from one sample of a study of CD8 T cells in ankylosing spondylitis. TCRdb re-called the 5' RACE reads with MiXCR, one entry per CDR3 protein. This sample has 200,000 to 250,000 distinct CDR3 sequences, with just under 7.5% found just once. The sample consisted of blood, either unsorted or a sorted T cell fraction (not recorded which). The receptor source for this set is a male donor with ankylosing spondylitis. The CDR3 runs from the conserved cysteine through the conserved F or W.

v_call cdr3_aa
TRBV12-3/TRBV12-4 CASSLSRVYEQYF
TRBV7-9 CASSRTELPNNEQFF
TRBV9 CASSIRRDLNPIGQYF
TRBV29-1 CSVVGTNRNEQFF
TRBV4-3 CASSPDNQETQYF
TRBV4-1 CASSQVGTEETQYF
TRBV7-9 CASSIRDKKYEQYF
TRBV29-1 CSASGTAQRNTEAFF
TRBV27 CASSGRLAPEQYF
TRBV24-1 CATSDLLGGSETDTQYF
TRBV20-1 CSARDLNGLAQADTQYF
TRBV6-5 CASSYGAGAEAFF
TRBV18 CASSPTGAGGELFF
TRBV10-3 CAISETGLDEQFF
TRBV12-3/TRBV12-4 CASSLSDTIYF